This T cell receptor beta chain was recovered during a study of vaccination effects on CD4 cells after COVID-19. Study-wide background: Post-vaccine sampling took place a median of 72 days after the second dose.

This CDR3 has 14 amino acids. Germline values: CDR1 SGHNT, CDR2 YYREEE (reference sequence). V lost 6 bases and J 2 bases, leaving 14 bases between the germline ends. Of note for this clone: Its antigen remains unknown.

Generated by immunoSEQ multiplex PCR, the TCRdb table keeps only in-frame clones and is missing some. The sample carries approximately 61,000 clones, 73% recorded once. Prior to sequencing, the ViraFEST assay stimulated PBMC with viral peptide pools, which expanded the antigen-specific CD4+ T cells. Subsequent to 10 days of culture, CD4+ T cells were isolated. Participants completed two doses of the BNT162b2 or mRNA-1273 vaccine. Vaccinated recipients, who were negative for nucleocapsid antibodies, had no history of SARS-CoV-2 infection. The sequencing here drew on CD4+ T cells from PBMCs cultured with HCoV-229E spike peptides, taken after COVID-19 vaccination. The source is a human donor who received a COVID-19 vaccine. V usage is TRBV5-4 and J usage is TRBJ1-1; D gene uncertain. This chain's CDR3 is CASTVSRGNTEAFF. The CDR3 nucleotides are TGTGCCAGCACCGTTAGTCGGGGAAACACTGAAGCTTTCTTT.